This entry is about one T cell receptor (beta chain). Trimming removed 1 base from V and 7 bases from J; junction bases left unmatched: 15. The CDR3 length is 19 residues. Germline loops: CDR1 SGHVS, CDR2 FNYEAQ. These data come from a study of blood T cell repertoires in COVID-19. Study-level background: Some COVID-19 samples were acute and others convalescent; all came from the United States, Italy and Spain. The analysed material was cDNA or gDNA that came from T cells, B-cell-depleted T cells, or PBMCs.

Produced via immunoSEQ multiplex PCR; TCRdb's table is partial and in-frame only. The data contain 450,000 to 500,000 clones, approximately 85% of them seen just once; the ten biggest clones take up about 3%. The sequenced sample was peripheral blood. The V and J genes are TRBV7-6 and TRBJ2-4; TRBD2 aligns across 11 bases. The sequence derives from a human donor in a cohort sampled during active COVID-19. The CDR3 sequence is CASSLEGSGRAGVLNIQYF. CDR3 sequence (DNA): TGTGCCAGCAGCTTAGAGGGTAGCGGGAGGGCCGGAGTTTTGAACATTCAGTACTTC. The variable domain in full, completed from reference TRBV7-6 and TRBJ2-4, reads GAGVSQSPRYKVTKRGQDVALRCDPISGHVSLYWYRQALGQGPEFLTYFNYEAQQDKSGLPNDRFSAERPEGSISTLTIQRTEQRDSAMYRCASSLEGSGRAGVLNIQYFGAGTRLSVL.